This TCR beta chain was found in a study of T cell responses to AZD1222 COVID-19 vaccine. Study context: Second-dose schedules of about 4 or about 12 weeks were combined.

About this clone itself: Antigen: not known.

TCRdb's table, derived via immunoSEQ multiplex PCR, lists solely in-frame clones and lacks some. The table shows around 130,000 clones, with just under 95% occurring only once. Overall study findings and caveats: Once two AZD1222 doses were given, Spike-specific TCR breadth and depth went up. Sampled repertoires all dated from after the peak T cell response. The study identified only five to seven AZD1222 recipients as seropositive at baseline.

Losses at the gene ends were 2 bases for V and 5 bases for J; bases not matched to a gene: 14. Germline V gene sequence: CDR1 SGHKS, CDR2 YYEKEE (reference sequence). The CDR3 is 17 residues long. This TCR came from an adult in good health. The starting material was peripheral blood, obtained on day 0 of AZD1222 vaccination. The rearrangement uses TRBV5-5 and TRBJ1-1, with 8 bases that match TRBD1. Written as DNA, the CDR3 is TGTGCCAGCAGCTTCTATCCGGGACAGGAAGGAGGTACTGAAGCTTTCTTT. Encoded protein: CASSFYPGQEGGTEAFF.